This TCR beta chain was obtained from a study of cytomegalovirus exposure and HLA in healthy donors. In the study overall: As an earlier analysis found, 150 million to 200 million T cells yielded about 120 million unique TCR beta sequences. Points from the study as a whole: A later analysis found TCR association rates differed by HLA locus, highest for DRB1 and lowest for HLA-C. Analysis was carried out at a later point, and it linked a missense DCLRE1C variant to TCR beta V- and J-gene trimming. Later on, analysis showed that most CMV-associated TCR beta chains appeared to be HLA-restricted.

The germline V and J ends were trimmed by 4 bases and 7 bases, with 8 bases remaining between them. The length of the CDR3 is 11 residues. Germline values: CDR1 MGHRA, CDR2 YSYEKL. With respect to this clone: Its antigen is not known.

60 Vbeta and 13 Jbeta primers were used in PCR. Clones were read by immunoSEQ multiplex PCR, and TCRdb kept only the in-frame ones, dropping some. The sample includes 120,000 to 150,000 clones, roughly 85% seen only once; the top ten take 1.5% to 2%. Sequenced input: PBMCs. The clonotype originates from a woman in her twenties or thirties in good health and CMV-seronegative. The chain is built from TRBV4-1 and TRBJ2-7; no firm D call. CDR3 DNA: TGCGCCAGCAGCCCACTAAAAGAGCAGTACTTC. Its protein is CASSPLKEQYF.